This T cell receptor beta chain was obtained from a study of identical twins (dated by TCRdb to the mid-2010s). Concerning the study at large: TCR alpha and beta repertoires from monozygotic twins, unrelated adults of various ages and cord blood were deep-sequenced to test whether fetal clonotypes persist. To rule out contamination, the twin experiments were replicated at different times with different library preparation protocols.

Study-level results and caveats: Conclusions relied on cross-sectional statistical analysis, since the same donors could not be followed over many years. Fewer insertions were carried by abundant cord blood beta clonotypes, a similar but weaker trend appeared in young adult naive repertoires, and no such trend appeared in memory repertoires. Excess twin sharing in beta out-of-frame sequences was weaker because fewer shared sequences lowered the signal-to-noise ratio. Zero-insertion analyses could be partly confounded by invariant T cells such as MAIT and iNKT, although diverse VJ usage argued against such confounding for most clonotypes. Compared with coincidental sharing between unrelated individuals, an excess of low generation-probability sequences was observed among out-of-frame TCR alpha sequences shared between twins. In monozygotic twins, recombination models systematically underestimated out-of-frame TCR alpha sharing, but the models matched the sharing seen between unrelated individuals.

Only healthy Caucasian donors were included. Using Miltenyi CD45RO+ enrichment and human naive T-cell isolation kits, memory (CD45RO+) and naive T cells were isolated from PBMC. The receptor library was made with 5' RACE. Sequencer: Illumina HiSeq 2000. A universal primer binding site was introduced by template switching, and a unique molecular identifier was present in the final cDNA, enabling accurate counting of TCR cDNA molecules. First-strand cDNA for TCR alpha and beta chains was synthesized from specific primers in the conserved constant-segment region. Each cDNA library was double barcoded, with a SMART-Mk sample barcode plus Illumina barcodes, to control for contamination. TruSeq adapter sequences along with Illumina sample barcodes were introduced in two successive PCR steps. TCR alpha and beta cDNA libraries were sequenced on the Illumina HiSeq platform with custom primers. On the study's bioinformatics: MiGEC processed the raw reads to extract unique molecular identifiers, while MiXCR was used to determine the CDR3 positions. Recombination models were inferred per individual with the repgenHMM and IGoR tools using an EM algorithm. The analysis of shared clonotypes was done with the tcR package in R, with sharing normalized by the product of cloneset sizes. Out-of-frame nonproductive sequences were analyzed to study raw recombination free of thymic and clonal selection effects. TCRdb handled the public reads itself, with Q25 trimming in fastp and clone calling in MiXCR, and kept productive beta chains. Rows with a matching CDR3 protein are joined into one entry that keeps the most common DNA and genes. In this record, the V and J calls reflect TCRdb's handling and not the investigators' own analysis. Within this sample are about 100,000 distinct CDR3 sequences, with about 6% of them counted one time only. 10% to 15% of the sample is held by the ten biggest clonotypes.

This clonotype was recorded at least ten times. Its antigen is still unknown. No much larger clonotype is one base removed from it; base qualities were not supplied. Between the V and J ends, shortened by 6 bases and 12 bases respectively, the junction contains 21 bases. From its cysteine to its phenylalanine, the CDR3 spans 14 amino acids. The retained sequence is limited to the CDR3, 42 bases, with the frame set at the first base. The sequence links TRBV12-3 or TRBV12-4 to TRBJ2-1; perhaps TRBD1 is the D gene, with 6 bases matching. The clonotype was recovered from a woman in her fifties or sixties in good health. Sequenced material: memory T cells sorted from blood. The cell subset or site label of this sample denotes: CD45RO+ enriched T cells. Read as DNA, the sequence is TGTGCCAGCAGCAGAAGCGGCGTCTTAGGGGGGCAGTTCTTC. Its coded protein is CASSRSGVLGGQFF.